These 3 T cell receptor beta chains came from one sample sequenced in a study of human T cells and chemical hapten exposure (dated by TCRdb to 2020 to 2022). Library generation was performed with RACE. Instrument used: NextSeq 500. TCRdb redid the processing of the public reads, applying fastp at Q25 and MiXCR, and retained in-frame beta chains. Every distinct CDR3 protein forms one entry, paired with its most common genes and DNA. The sample records 60,000 to 75,000 distinct CDR3 sequences, around 7% of which are singletons. The top ten constitute about 1.5% of the sample. The time point label corresponds to: pre-sensitization, week 0. The sample's treatment or condition, from its label and the paper: therapeutic diphenylcyclopropenone sensitization with weekly scalp DPC. Sequences were derived from whole blood, sampled in connection with sensitization to the hapten diphenylcyclopropenone (DPC). Receptor source: a woman in her twenties or thirties with alopecia areata. Some clones in this sample may be carry-over from other donors' samples.

This clonotype was counted many times. V is TRBV6-5 and J is TRBJ1-3; D is undetermined. Germline values: CDR1 MNHEY, CDR2 SVGAGI. The germline V and J ends were trimmed by 0 bases and 0 bases, with 12 bases remaining between them. The CDR3 length is 17 residues. The CDR3 spells CASSYSNSLTSGNTIYF. The CDR3, as DNA: TGTGCCAGCAGTTACTCGAATTCCCTAACCTCTGGAAACACCATATATTTT.

This clonotype was seen many times. This chain links TRBV6-1 with TRBJ1-3; D is unresolved. The V and J ends lost 1 base and 2 bases respectively, with 6 bases between them. Germline assignment: CDR1 MNHNS and CDR2 SASEGT. The CDR3 runs to 14 residues. Here the CDR3 DNA reads TGTGCCAGCAGTGAAGAGGCTGCTGGAAACACCATATATTTT. Its protein product is CASSEEAAGNTIYF.

This clonotype was recorded many times. The V and J genes are TRBV18 and TRBJ2-3; TRBD1 agrees at 8 bases. Germline CDR1 and CDR2: KGHSH and LQKENI. There are 17 residues in the CDR3. Germline trimming cut 4 bases from V and 4 bases from J; bases unmatched to any gene: 13. For the CDR3, the DNA is TGTGCCAGCTCACGGCAGGGGGCAATCCCTTCGGCAGATACGCAGTATTTT. This sequence encodes CASSRQGAIPSADTQYF.